This T cell receptor beta chain was observed in a study of spatial heterogeneity in lung cancer. Overall study: The study consistently detected more beta-chain than alpha-chain sequences.

This clonotype rates as medium-sized. TCR cDNA molecules were tagged individually, and each one carried a unique molecular identifier. TCRdb analysed the 5' RACE reads with MiXCR anew, one entry per CDR3 protein. The sample has some 3,300 distinct CDR3 sequences; about 3.1% are singletons. Time point meaning: sample taken at primary tumor resection. Untreated early-stage non-small cell lung cancer patients, roughly 75 in total, were the donors. Whole RNA was taken from tumor, nontumor lung or frozen PBMC; it was then sequenced unsorted. The CDR3 length is 15 residues. V shed 2 bases and J 6 bases; nucleotides not matched to a gene: 8.

This receptor was taken from a female donor with early-stage non-small cell lung cancer. The genes are TRBV12-3 or TRBV12-4 and TRBJ1-2; 8 nucleotides agree with TRBD1. This material consisted of normal lung tissue next to the tumor, taken at surgery. The CDR3: CASSLSDRGRDGYTF. CDR3 nucleotides: TGTGCCAGCAGTTTATCCGACAGGGGTAGAGATGGCTACACCTTC.